Listed below are T cell receptor beta chains from one sample, sequenced in a study of human T cells and chemical hapten exposure. TCRdb itself ran the RACE reads through MiXCR, one entry per CDR3 protein. Among approximately 90,000 distinct CDR3 sequences listed, 8.5% were seen once. Sequencing used whole blood, obtained in connection with sensitization to the hapten diphenylcyclopropenone (DPC). The receptors shown here come from a man aged 40-50 years with alopecia areata. Some clones in this sample may be carry-over from other donors' samples. Each CDR3 is given with its conserved first and last residue. D genes are given only for firm matches. Clone size is shown for a subset of rows, as once, few, many or a class of expanded clone.

cdr3_nt | cdr3_aa | d_call | j_call | v_call | clone_size
TGCAGCGCCCGCAAGGGGAAGGACATTCAGTACTTC | CSARKGKDIQYF | . | TRBJ2-4 | TRBV29-1 | many
TGCGCCAGCAGCCAAGATCTAAGAGGGAACACTGAAGCTTTCTTT | CASSQDLRGNTEAFF | . | TRBJ1-1 | TRBV4-3 | many
TGTGCCAGCAGCTCGGGACTAGCGGGAGGCACAGATACGCAGTATTTT | CASSSGLAGGTDTQYF | TRBD2 | TRBJ2-3 | TRBV7-8 | .
TGTGCCAGCAGACCGAGTTCCAGCGGGACCTCCTACGAGCAGTACTTC | CASRPSSSGTSYEQYF | TRBD2 | TRBJ2-7 | TRBV27 | many
TGTGCCATCAGTGAATGGCTAGCGGGAGTAGGAAGCTATGAGCAGTTCTTC | CAISEWLAGVGSYEQFF | TRBD2 | TRBJ2-1 | TRBV10-3 | few
TGCAGCGTTGACAGGACAGGGGCGAACACTGAAGCTTTCTTT | CSVDRTGANTEAFF | TRBD1 | TRBJ1-1 | TRBV29-1 | many
TGTGCCACATCCCCCGGGACAGGGGATGGGTCACCCCTCCACTTT | CATSPGTGDGSPLHF | TRBD1 | TRBJ1-6 | TRBV3-1 | many
TGCAGCGTTGGTTTGGCAGGGAACACTGAAGCTTTCTTT | CSVGLAGNTEAFF | . | TRBJ1-1 | TRBV29-1 | many
TGTGCCAGCAGCCAAGAGAGGCCCTTAAAATATGGCTACACCTTC | CASSQERPLKYGYTF | . | TRBJ1-2 | TRBV3-1 | many
TGTGCCAGCAGCTTATATGGACCAAGCTCCTATAATTCACCCCTCCACTTT | CASSLYGPSSYNSPLHF | . | TRBJ1-6 | TRBV11-3 | few
TGCGCCAACAGCCAAGAACAACAGGGCTCCTACGAGCAGTACTTC | CANSQEQQGSYEQYF | . | TRBJ2-7 | TRBV4-1 | .
TGTGCCAGCAGCTTAGAAACCTTTGTCACTGAAGCTTTCTTT | CASSLETFVTEAFF | . | TRBJ1-1 | TRBV7-2 | .
TGTGCCAGCTCACGGAGTAGCGGAAACACAGATACGCAGTATTTT | CASSRSSGNTDTQYF | . | TRBJ2-3 | TRBV12-3/TRBV12-4 | .
TGTGCCAGCAGCTCGACAGGGTCGGGTGAAAAACTGTTTTTT | CASSSTGSGEKLFF | TRBD1 | TRBJ1-4 | TRBV7-8 | many
TGTGCCAGTAGTATTCAGGGTAGGACAGATACGCAGTATTTT | CASSIQGRTDTQYF | . | TRBJ2-3 | TRBV19 | few
TGTGCCAGCAGCCTGGGGGCTAGCGGGAGCTTCTACAATGAGCAGTTCTTC | CASSLGASGSFYNEQFF | TRBD2 | TRBJ2-1 | TRBV5-8 | many
TGCAGCGTGGGACGGGACAGCCCTAGATATGGCTACACCTTC | CSVGRDSPRYGYTF | TRBD1 | TRBJ1-2 | TRBV29-1 | few
TGTGCCAGCCGGGGATTGAGTTCACCCCTCCACTTT | CASRGLSSPLHF | . | TRBJ1-6 | TRBV28 | few
TGCGCCAGCAGTAACACAGGGGCTGGGGCCAACGTCCTGACTTTC | CASSNTGAGANVLTF | TRBD1 | TRBJ2-6 | TRBV5-1 | few
TGTGCCAGCAGTCGGCGGGGGCAGAACACCGGGGAGCTGTTTTTT | CASSRRGQNTGELFF | . | TRBJ2-2 | TRBV6-1 | .
TGTGCCAGCAGCCCAGGTATCAACGAGCAGTACTTC | CASSPGINEQYF | . | TRBJ2-7 | TRBV12-3/TRBV12-4 | .
TGCGCCAGCAGCTTGGGGACTAGCGACACAGATACGCAGTATTTT | CASSLGTSDTDTQYF | TRBD2 | TRBJ2-3 | TRBV5-1 | many
TGTGCCAGCAGTCAGCCCCCGACTCGATTTCAGTACTTC | CASSQPPTRFQYF | . | TRBJ2-4 | TRBV6-2/TRBV6-3 | many
TGTGCCAGCAGCCAGACTGGGACAGGGTATCAGAATTCACCCCTCCACTTT | CASSQTGTGYQNSPLHF | TRBD1 | TRBJ1-6 | TRBV13 | many
TGTGCCAGCAGCCCCCTGGGACAGGCGAATTCACCCCTCCACTTT | CASSPLGQANSPLHF | TRBD1 | TRBJ1-6 | TRBV4-2 | few
TGTGCCTGGAGTGTAAAAGCGGGGAGGGTCGGCACTGAAGCTTTCTTT | CAWSVKAGRVGTEAFF | . | TRBJ1-1 | TRBV30 | few
TGTGCCAGCAGCCAAGCCGCGCGAGGGTTTGCCAAAAACATTCAGTACTTC | CASSQAARGFAKNIQYF | . | TRBJ2-4 | TRBV4-2 | .
TGTGCCAGCTCACCACGCCAGAACAATCAGCCCCAGCATTTT | CASSPRQNNQPQHF | . | TRBJ1-5 | TRBV18 | .
TGCAGCGCCTACACCCTGAGCTCCTACGAGCAGTACTTC | CSAYTLSSYEQYF | . | TRBJ2-7 | TRBV29-1 | many
TGCGCCAGCAGCCAAGAGGCCAGCTCCTACAATGAGCAGTTCTTC | CASSQEASSYNEQFF | . | TRBJ2-1 | TRBV4-3 | .
TGTGCCAGCAGCACCCACGGGGGTAACACTGAAGCTTTCTTT | CASSTHGGNTEAFF | . | TRBJ1-1 | TRBV28 | .